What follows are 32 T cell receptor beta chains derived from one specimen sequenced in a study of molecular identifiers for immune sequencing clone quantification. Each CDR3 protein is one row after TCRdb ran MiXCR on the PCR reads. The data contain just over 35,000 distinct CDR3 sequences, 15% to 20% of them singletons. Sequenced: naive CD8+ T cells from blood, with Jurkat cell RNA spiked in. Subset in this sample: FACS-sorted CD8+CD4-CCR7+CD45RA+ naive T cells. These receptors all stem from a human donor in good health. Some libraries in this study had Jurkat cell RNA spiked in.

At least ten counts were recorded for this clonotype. CDR3 DNA sequence: TGTGCCAGTACGAGAGGAGCACCTAATGAAAAACTGTTTTTT. Protein product: CASTRGAPNEKLFF. The chain employs TRBV19 and TRBJ1-4; D not resolved. Looked up from germline, CDR1 is LNHDA and CDR2 is SQIVND (reference sequence). V was trimmed by 7 bases and J by 3 bases, leaving 12 bases between them. The CDR3 consists of 14 residues.

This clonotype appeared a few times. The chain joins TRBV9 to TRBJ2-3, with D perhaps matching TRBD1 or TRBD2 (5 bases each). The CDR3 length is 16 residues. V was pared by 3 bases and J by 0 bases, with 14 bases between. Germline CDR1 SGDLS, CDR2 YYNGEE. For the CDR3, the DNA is TGTGCCAGCAGCGACTTTGGGGGTCCTAGCACAGATACGCAGTATTTT. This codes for CASSDFGGPSTDTQYF.

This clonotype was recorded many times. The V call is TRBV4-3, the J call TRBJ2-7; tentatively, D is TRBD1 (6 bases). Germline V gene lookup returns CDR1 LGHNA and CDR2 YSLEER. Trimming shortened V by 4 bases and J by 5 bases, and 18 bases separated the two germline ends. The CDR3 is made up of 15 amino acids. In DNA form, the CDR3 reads TGCGCCAGCAGCCTCTCGGCATTACAGGGCCACGAGCAGTACTTC. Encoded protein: CASSLSALQGHEQYF.

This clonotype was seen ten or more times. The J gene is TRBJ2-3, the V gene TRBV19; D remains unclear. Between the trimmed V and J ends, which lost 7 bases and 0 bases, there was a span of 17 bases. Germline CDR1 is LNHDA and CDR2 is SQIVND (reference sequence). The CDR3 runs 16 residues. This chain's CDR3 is CASTPGWGISTDTQYF. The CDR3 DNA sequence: TGTGCCAGTACCCCGGGTTGGGGTATTAGCACAGATACGCAGTATTTT. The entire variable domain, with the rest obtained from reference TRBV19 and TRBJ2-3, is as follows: DGGITQSPKYLFRKEGQNVTLSCEQNLNHDAMYWYRQDPGQGLRLIYYSQIVNDFQKGDIAEGYSVSREKKESFPLTVTSAQKNPTAFYLCASTPGWGISTDTQYFGPGTRLTVL.

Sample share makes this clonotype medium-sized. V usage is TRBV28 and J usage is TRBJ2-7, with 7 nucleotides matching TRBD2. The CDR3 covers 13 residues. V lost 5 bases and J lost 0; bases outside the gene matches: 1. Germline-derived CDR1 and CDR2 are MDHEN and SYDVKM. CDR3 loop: CASSGRDSYEQYF. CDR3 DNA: TGTGCCAGCAGTGGGAGGGACTCCTACGAGCAGTACTTC.

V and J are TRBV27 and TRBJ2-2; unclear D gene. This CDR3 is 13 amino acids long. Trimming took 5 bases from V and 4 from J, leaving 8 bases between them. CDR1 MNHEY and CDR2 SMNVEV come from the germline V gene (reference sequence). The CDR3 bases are TGTGCCAGCAGTCCGTCTACCACCGGGGAGCTGTTTTTT. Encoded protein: CASSPSTTGELFF.

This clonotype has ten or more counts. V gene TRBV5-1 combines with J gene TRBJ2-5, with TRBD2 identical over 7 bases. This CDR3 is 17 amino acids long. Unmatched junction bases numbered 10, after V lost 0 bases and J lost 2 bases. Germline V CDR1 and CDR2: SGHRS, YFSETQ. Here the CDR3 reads CASSLEAMRGLQETQYF. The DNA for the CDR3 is TGCGCCAGCAGCTTGGAGGCGATGCGGGGGTTACAAGAGACCCAGTACTTC.

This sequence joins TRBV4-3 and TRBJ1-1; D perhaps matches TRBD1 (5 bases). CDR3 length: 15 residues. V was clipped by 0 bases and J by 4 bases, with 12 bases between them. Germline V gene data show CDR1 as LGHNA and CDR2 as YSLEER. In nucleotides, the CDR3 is TGCGCCAGCAGCCAAGATCCGTCCGGGGGCACTGAAGCTTTCTTT. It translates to CASSQDPSGGTEAFF.

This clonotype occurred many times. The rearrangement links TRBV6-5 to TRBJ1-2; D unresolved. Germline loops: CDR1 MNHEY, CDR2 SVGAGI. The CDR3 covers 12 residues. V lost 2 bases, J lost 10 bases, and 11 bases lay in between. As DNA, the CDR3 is TGTGCCAGCAGTTACGGTGGGAAAGTCTACACCTTC. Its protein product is CASSYGGKVYTF.

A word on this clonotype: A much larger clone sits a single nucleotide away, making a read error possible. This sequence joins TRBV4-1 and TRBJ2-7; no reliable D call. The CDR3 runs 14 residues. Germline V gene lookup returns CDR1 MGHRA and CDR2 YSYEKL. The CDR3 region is CASSQASRGYEQCF. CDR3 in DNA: TGCGCCAGCAGCCAAGCCAGCAGAGGTTACGAGCAGTGCTTC.

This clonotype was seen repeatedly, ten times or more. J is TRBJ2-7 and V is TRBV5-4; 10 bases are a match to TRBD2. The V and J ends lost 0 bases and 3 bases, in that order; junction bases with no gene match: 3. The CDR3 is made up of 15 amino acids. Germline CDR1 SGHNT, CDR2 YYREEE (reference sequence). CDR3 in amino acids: CASSLAASGGYEQYF. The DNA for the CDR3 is TGTGCCAGCAGCTTGGCGGCTAGCGGGGGCTACGAGCAGTACTTC. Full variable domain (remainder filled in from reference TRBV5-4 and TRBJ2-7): ETGVTQSPTHLIKTRGQQVTLRCSSQSGHNTVSWYQQALGQGPQFIFQYYREEENGRGNFPPRFSGLQFPNYSSELNVNALELDDSALYLCASSLAASGGYEQYFGPGTRLTVT.

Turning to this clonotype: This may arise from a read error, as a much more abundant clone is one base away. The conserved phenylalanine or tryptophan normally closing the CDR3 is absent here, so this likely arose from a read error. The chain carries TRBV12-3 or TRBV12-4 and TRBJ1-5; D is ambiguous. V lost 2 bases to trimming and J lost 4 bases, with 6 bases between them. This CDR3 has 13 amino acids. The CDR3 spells CASSLNGNQPQHL. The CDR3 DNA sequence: TGTGCCAGCAGTTTAAACGGTAATCAGCCCCAGCATCTT.

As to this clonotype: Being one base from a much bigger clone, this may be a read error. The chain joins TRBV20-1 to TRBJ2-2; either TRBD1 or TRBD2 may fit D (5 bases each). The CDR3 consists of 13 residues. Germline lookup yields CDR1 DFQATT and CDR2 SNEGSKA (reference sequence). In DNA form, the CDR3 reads TGCAGTCTTCAGGGTGCGAACACCGGGGAGCCGTTTTTT. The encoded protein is CSLQGANTGEPFF.

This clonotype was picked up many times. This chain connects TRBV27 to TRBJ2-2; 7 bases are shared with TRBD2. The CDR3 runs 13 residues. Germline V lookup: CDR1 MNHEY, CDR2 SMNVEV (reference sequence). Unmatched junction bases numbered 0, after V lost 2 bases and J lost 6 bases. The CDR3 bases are TGTGCCAGCAGTTTAGCGGGGGCCGGGGAGCTGTTTTTT. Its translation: CASSLAGAGELFF.

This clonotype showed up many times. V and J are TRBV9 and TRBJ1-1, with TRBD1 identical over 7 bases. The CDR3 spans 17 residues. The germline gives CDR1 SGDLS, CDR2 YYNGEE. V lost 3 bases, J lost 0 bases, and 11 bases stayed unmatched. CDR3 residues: CASSARTGDPMNTEAFF. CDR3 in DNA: TGTGCCAGCAGCGCACGAACAGGGGACCCCATGAACACTGAAGCTTTCTTT.

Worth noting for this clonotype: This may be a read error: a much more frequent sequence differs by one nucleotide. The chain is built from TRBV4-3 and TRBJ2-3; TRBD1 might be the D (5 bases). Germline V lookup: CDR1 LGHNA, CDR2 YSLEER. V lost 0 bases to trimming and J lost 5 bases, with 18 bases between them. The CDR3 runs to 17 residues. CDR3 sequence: CASSQDRVGVGIDTQYF. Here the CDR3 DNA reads TGCGCCAGCAGCCAAGATCGGGTAGGGGTTGGCATAGATACGCAGTATTTT.

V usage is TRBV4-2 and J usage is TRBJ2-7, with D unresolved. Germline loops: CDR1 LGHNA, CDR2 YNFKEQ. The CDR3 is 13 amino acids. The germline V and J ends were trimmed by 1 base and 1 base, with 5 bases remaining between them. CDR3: CASSQGGSYEQYF. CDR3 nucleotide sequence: TGTGCCAGCAGCCAAGGCGGTTCCTACGAGCAGTACTTC.

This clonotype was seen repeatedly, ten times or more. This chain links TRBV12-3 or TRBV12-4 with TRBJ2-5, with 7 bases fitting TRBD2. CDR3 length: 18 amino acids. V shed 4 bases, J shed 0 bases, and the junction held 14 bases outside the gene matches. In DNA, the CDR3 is TGTGCCAGCAGTTCAAGTCCCGGAAGGACTAGGTACCAAGAGACCCAGTACTTC. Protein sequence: CASSSSPGRTRYQETQYF.

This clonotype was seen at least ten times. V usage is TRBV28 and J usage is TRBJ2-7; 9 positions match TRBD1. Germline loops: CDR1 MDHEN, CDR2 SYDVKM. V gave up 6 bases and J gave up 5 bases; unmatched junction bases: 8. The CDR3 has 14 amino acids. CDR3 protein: CASSRWDRVHEQYF. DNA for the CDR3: TGTGCCAGCAGCCGTTGGGACAGGGTCCACGAGCAGTACTTC.

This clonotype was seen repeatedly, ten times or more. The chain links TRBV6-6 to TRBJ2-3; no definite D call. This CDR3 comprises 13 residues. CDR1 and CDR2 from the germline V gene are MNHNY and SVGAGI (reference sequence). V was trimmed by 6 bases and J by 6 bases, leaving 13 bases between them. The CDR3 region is CASSLSPGDTQYF. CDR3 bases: TGTGCCAGCAGCCTCAGCCCAGGTGATACGCAGTATTTT.

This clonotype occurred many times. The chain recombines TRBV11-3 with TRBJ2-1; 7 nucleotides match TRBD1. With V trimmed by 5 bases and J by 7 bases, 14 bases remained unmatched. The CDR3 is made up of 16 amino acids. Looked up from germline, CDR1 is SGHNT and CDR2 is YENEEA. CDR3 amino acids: CASSTGAGLRMNEQFF. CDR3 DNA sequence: TGTGCCAGCAGCACAGGGGCAGGGTTAAGGATGAATGAGCAGTTCTTC. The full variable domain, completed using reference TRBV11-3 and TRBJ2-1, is EAGVVQSPRYKIIEKKQPVAFWCNPISGHNTLYWYLQNLGQGPELLIRYENEEAVDDSQLPKDRFSAERLKGVDSTLKIQPAELGDSAVYLCASSTGAGLRMNEQFFGPGTRLTVL.

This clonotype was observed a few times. Here the CDR3 DNA reads TGTGCCACCAGTGACTCAGACTCTTACAATGAGCAGTTCTTC. Its protein is CATSDSDSYNEQFF. The chain combines TRBV24-1 with TRBJ2-1; unclear D gene. V was shortened by 4 bases and J by 4 bases, with 10 bases between the two germline ends. In germline, CDR1 is KGHDR, CDR2 SFDVKD. This CDR3 comprises 14 residues.

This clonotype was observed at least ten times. This CDR3 is CSVETGSTEQYF. CDR3 coding DNA: TGCAGCGTCGAGACAGGGTCCACCGAGCAGTACTTC. The chain links TRBV29-1 to TRBJ2-7; TRBD1 aligns across 7 bases. The CDR3 covers 12 residues. Germline-derived CDR1 and CDR2 are SQVTM and ANQGSEA. V dropped 6 bases and J dropped 6; count of bases not matched to a gene: 8.

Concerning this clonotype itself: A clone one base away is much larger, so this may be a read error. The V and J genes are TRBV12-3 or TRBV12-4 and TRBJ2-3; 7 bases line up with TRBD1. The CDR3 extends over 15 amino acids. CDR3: CASSSSRDSTDTRYF. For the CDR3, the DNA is TGTGCCAGCAGTTCCTCCAGGGACAGCACAGATACGCGGTATTTT.

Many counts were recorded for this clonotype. CDR3 protein: CSVVLAGDPQETQYF. The CDR3 nucleotides are TGCAGCGTCGTACTAGCGGGGGACCCCCAAGAGACCCAGTACTTC. V is TRBV29-1 and J is TRBJ2-5; 11 positions match TRBD2. The length of the CDR3 is 15 residues. V was clipped by 6 bases and J by 1 base; unmatched bases: 7. Germline CDR1 SQVTM, CDR2 ANQGSEA.

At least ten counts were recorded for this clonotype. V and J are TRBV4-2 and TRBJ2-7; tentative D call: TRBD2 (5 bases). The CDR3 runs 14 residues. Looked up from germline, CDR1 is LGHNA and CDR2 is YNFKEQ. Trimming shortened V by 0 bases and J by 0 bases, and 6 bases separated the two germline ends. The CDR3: CASSQEGSSYEQYF. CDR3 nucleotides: TGTGCCAGCAGCCAAGAGGGGAGCTCCTACGAGCAGTACTTC.

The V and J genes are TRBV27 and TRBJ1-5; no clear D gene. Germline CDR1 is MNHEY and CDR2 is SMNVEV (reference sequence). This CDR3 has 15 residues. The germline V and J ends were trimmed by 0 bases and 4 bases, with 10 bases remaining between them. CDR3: CASSLSNGFNQPQHF. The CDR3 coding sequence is TGTGCCAGCAGTTTATCGAACGGGTTTAATCAGCCCCAGCATTTT.

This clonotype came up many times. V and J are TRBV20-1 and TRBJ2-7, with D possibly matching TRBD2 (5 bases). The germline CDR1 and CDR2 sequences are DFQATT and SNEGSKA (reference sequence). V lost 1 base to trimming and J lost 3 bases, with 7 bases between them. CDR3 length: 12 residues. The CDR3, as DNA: TGCAGTGCTAGAGTTGAGGGCTACGAGCAGTACTTC. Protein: CSARVEGYEQYF.

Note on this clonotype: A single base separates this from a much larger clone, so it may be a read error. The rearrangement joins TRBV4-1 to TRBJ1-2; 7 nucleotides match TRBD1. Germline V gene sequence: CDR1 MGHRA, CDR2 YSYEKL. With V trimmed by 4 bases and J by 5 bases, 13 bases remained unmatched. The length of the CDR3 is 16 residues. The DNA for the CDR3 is TGCGCCAGCAGCCTAATTGTCGCGGGACAGCAGTATGGCTACACCTTC. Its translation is CASSLIVAGQQYGYTF.

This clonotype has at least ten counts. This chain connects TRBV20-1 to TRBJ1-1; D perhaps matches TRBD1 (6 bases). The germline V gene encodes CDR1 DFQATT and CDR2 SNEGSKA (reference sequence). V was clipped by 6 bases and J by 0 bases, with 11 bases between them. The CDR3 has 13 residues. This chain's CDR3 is CSAGDTVNTEAFF. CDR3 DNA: TGCAGTGCAGGGGACACCGTGAACACTGAAGCTTTCTTT.

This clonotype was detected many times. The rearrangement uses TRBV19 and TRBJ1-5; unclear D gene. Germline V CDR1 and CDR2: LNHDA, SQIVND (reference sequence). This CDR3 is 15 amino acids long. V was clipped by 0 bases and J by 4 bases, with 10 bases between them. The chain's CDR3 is CASSIDGVANQPQHF. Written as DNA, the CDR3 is TGTGCCAGTAGTATAGATGGGGTAGCAAATCAGCCCCAGCATTTT.

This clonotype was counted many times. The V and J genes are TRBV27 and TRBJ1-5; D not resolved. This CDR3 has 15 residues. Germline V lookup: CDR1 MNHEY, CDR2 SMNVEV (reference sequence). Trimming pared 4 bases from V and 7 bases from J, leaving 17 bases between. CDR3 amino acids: CASSYGGFSGQPQHF. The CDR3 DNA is TGTGCCAGCAGTTATGGTGGGTTTTCGGGGCAGCCCCAGCATTTT.